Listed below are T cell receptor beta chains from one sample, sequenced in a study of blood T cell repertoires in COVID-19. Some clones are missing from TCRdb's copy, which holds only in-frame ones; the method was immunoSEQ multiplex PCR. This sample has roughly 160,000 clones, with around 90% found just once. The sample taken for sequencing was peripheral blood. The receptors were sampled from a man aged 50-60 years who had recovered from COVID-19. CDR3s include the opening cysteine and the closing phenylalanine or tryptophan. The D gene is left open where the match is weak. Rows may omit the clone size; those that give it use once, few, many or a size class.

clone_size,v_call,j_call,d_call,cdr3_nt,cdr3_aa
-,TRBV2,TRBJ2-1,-,TGTGCCAGCAGCCCAACGACAGGAAATGAGCAGTTCTTC,CASSPTTGNEQFF
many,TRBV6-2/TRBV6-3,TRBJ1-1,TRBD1,TGTGCCAGCAGTTTGGGACAGTCTGAAGCTTTCTTT,CASSLGQSEAFF
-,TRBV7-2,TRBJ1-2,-,TGTGCCAGCAGCTTAGAGGGGGTTCTAGGCTATGGCTACACCTTC,CASSLEGVLGYGYTF
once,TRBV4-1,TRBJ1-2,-,TGCGCCAGCAGCCAGGAGGGGAAGGTCTATGGCTACACCTTC,CASSQEGKVYGYTF
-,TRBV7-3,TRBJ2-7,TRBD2,TGTGCCAGCAGCTCCGACTCAGGACTAGCGCGGCAGTACTTC,CASSSDSGLARQYF
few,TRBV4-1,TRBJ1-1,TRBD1,TGCGCCAGCAGCCGAACCGGACAGGGAATGGGAACTGAAGCTTTCTTT,CASSRTGQGMGTEAFF
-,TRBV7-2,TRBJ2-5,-,TGTGCCAGCAGCTTAGGCAGTGCAGAGACCCAGTACTTC,CASSLGSAETQYF
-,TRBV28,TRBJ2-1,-,TGTGCCAGCAGTCGATCTTTTACTATGACCTACAATGAGCAGTTCTTC,CASSRSFTMTYNEQFF
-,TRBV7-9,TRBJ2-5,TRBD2,TGTGCCAGCAGCTCGGGACTAGCGGGGGTACAAGAGACCCAGTACTTC,CASSSGLAGVQETQYF
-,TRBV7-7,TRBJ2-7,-,TGTGCCAGCAGCTTACCCCCCCCCGGGACTTTTTCCTACGAGCAGTACTTC,CASSLPPPGTFSYEQYF
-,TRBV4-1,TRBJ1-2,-,TGCGCCAGCAGCCAATTTGCCACCGAAGGGAGAATCTATGGCTACACCTTC,CASSQFATEGRIYGYTF
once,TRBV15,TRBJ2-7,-,TGTGCCACCAGCAGAGAGGCCCTGAATGGCGAGCAGTACTTC,CATSREALNGEQYF
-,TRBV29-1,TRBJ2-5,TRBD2,TGCAGCGTTGAGGGACTAGCGGGGGGTCGGGGGACCCAGTACTTC,CSVEGLAGGRGTQYF
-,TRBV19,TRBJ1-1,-,TGTGCCAGTAGTATTTCAGGGAACACTGAAGCTTTCTTT,CASSISGNTEAFF
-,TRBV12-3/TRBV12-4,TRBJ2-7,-,TGTGCCAGCAGCCCGACTAACTCCTACGAGCAGTACTTC,CASSPTNSYEQYF
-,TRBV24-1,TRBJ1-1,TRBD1,TGTGCCACCGCTACAGGGGCCTGGCCGGAAGCTTTCTTT,CATATGAWPEAFF
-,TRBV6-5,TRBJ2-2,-,TGTGCCAGCAGTTCCCAGACTAGGTCAATAGCCGGGGAGCTGTTTTTT,CASSSQTRSIAGELFF
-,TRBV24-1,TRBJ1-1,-,TGTGCCACCAGTGACGCGGATCCCCTGAACACTGAAGCTTTCTTT,CATSDADPLNTEAFF
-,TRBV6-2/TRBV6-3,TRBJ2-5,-,TGTGCCAGCAGTTACCGACTCCAAGAGACCCAGTACTTC,CASSYRLQETQYF
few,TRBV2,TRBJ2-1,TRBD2,TGTGCCAGCAGTCTTGTATCCAGCGGGAGATGGGATGAGCAGTTCTTC,CASSLVSSGRWDEQFF
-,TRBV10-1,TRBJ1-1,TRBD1,TGCGCCAGCAGTGACTCACTCGGGACAGGGAACACTGAAGCTTTCTTT,CASSDSLGTGNTEAFF
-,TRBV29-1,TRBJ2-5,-,TGCAGCGTTGTATTGGAGGGGGAGACCCAGTACTTC,CSVVLEGETQYF
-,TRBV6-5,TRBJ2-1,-,TGTGCCAGCAGTTCCTTCTTAGAGCAGTTCTTC,CASSSFLEQFF
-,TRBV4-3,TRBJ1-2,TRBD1,TGCGCCAGCAGCTCGGCGACGATTGGACAGGGGGTGGACTATGGCTACACCTTC,CASSSATIGQGVDYGYTF
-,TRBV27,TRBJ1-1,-,TGTGCCAGCACCACTGGGGGGAGGGGCCTCAGGAACACTGAAGCTTTCTTT,CASTTGGRGLRNTEAFF
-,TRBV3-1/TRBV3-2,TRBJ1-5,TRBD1,TGTGCCAGCAGCCCGGCCGGCAGGGGGCAGCGGCAGCCCCAGCATTTT,CASSPAGRGQRQPQHF
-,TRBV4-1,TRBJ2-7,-,TGCGCCAGCAGCCTCGTTGGCGGGGTTAGCGGCTACGAGCAGTACTTC,CASSLVGGVSGYEQYF